The rows below give T cell receptor beta chains drawn from one sample of a study of cytomegalovirus exposure and HLA in healthy donors. This table comes from immunoSEQ multiplex PCR, and its TCRdb copy is limited to in-frame clones, with some not included. The table includes 85,000 to 110,000 clones, approximately 70% detected once. The sequencing input was PBMCs. Every receptor here comes from a woman between 45 and 60 years old in good health and CMV-seronegative. CDR3s include the opening cysteine and the closing phenylalanine or tryptophan. The D gene is left open where the match is weak. Clone sizes are given selectively: once, few, many, or a class where the clone is expanded.

d_call	v_call	j_call	clone_size	cdr3_aa	cdr3_nt
TRBD2	TRBV4-2	TRBJ2-3	few	CASSQEASGSYLTQYF	TGTGCCAGCAGCCAAGAGGCTAGCGGGAGTTACCTTACGCAGTATTTT
NA	TRBV27	TRBJ2-3	few	CATERQGIPDTQYF	TGTGCCACCGAAAGGCAGGGGATCCCAGATACGCAGTATTTT
TRBD1	TRBV4-1	TRBJ2-7	few	CASSLIQNPGQGSPHAYEQYF	TGCGCCAGCAGCCTAATACAGAACCCGGGACAGGGATCTCCCCACGCCTACGAGCAGTACTTC
TRBD2	TRBV18	TRBJ2-7	NA	CASSVREMANEQYF	TGTGCCAGCTCCGTGCGGGAGATGGCCAACGAGCAGTACTTC
NA	TRBV19	TRBJ2-2	NA	CASSMTESGELFF	TGTGCCAGTAGTATGACAGAGAGCGGGGAGCTGTTTTTT
NA	TRBV28	TRBJ2-3	NA	CASSTSNTDTQYF	TGTGCCAGCAGCACTAGCAACACAGATACGCAGTATTTT
TRBD1	TRBV7-8	TRBJ1-2	NA	CASSSTTGKYGYTF	TGTGCCAGCAGCTCAACGACAGGGAAGTATGGCTACACCTTC
TRBD2	TRBV7-8	TRBJ2-7	NA	CASSQIAGGEYEQYF	TGTGCCAGCAGCCAAATAGCGGGGGGTGAATACGAGCAGTACTTC
TRBD1	TRBV7-2	TRBJ2-7	NA	CASSLEPGGFYEQYF	TGTGCCAGCAGCTTAGAGCCAGGGGGCTTCTACGAGCAGTACTTC
NA	TRBV4-2	TRBJ1-2	NA	CASSQEAGVRGYTF	TGTGCCAGCAGCCAAGAAGCCGGGGTCCGTGGCTACACCTTC
TRBD1	TRBV19	TRBJ2-2	few	CASHDWTGGNTGELFF	TGTGCCAGTCATGATTGGACAGGGGGTAACACCGGGGAGCTGTTTTTT
TRBD1	TRBV28	TRBJ1-2	NA	CASRPTGTGSYGYTF	TGTGCCAGCAGACCAACCGGGACAGGGAGCTATGGCTACACCTTC
TRBD1	TRBV6-5	TRBJ2-1	NA	CASSAGTGVYNEQFF	TGTGCCAGCAGCGCCGGGACAGGGGTATACAATGAGCAGTTCTTC
NA	TRBV30	TRBJ2-7	NA	CAWNRGASEQYF	TGTGCCTGGAATCGGGGGGCTTCTGAGCAGTACTTC
TRBD1	TRBV29-1	TRBJ1-1	NA	CSVEDVVRTGTEAFF	TGCAGCGTTGAAGATGTTGTCAGGACAGGGACTGAAGCTTTCTTT
TRBD1	TRBV5-6	TRBJ1-5	few	CASSPQGQGIQPQHF	TGTGCCAGCAGCCCCCAGGGACAGGGTATTCAGCCCCAGCATTTT
TRBD2	TRBV4-3	TRBJ2-7	NA	CASSRGSSGAYEQYF	TGCGCCAGCAGCCGAGGGTCTAGCGGGGCCTACGAGCAGTACTTC
NA	TRBV18	TRBJ1-6	NA	CASSQGGNSPLHF	TGTGCCAGCTCACAGGGGGGGAATTCACCCCTCCACTTT
NA	TRBV5-4	TRBJ1-1	NA	CASSFAGTEAFF	TGTGCCAGCAGCTTCGCGGGTACTGAAGCTTTCTTT
NA	TRBV9	TRBJ2-1	NA	CASSPKLGAAEYNEQFF	TGTGCCAGCAGCCCAAAGCTGGGGGCAGCAGAATACAATGAGCAGTTCTTC
NA	TRBV7-9	TRBJ2-5	few	CASSLVGGSHETQYF	TGTGCCAGCAGCTTAGTTGGGGGGAGTCACGAGACCCAGTACTTC
TRBD1	TRBV4-2	TRBJ1-2	NA	CASSHDRGGYAF	TGTGCCAGCAGCCATGACAGGGGTGGCTACGCCTTC
NA	TRBV7-6	TRBJ2-1	NA	CASSLFGFRRGEGYNEQFF	TGTGCCAGCAGCCTCTTCGGGTTTAGGCGGGGAGAAGGGTACAATGAGCAGTTCTTC
TRBD2	TRBV28	TRBJ2-7	NA	CASSGTSGSIPAVEQYF	TGTGCCAGCAGTGGGACTAGCGGGAGTATCCCCGCAGTTGAGCAGTACTTC
NA	TRBV11-2	TRBJ2-5	NA	CASSPEVTGTETQYF	TGTGCCAGCAGCCCCGAAGTTACAGGGACAGAGACCCAGTACTTC
TRBD2	TRBV2	TRBJ2-5	NA	CASRVRTSGETQYF	TGTGCCAGCAGAGTGAGAACTAGCGGTGAGACCCAGTACTTC
NA	TRBV2	TRBJ1-5	NA	CASSGGGNQPQHF	TGTGCCAGCAGTGGCGGGGGCAATCAGCCCCAGCATTTT
NA	TRBV15	TRBJ2-5	few	CATSRDLTKRETQYF	TGTGCCACCAGCAGAGATTTGACAAAAAGGGAGACCCAGTACTTC